In this sample, the clone carrying this T cell receptor (beta chain) turned up many times. Germline-derived CDR1 and CDR2 are LGHNA and YNFKEQ. V lost 0 bases, J lost 3 bases, and 11 bases lay in between. CDR3 size: 15 residues. TCR beta VDJ and CDR3 profiling used genomic DNA as template. MiXCR, applied by TCRdb to the reads, yields one record per CDR3 protein. The table shows 100,000 to 150,000 distinct CDR3 sequences, with over 30% occurring only once. These data are taken from a study of CD8+CD57+ T cells in acquired aplastic anemia. Previously, flow cytometry had revealed CD8+CD57+ cell expansion in the patients chosen for sequencing.

The sequence was obtained from a human donor with aplastic anemia. This sequence joins TRBV4-2 and TRBJ1-2; D call uncertain. Material for sequencing was sorted CD4+, CD8+, or CD8+CD57+ T cells (not recorded which) from PBMCs. The CDR3 coding sequence is TGTGCCAGCAGCCAAGATACCGGAGAGTACTATGGCTACACCTTC. It codes for CASSQDTGEYYGYTF.